This T cell receptor beta chain was recovered during a study of blood T cell repertoires in COVID-19. Whole-study context: Samples taken during acute and convalescent COVID-19 were collected in the United States, Italy and Spain.

CDR1 is ENHRY and CDR2 is SYGVKD in the germline V gene. The CDR3 totals 17 residues. V lost 2 bases, J lost 6 bases, and 8 bases stayed unmatched. Recruitment covered fewer than 25 US areas and drew participants whose ages spanned roughly 18 to 89 years. Per the original data handling: It was from reference gene primer amplification that nucleated cell counts were estimated. Some clones are missing from TCRdb's copy, which holds only in-frame ones; the method was immunoSEQ multiplex PCR. The V and J calls and clone size are taken from that table; D and trimming were inferred from the DNA. The sample consists of 160,000 or so clones, more than 75% of them appearing once.

The chain has TRBV10-3 and TRBJ2-7; 15 nucleotides align to TRBD2. This receptor was identified in a human donor with acute COVID-19. The donor label of this sample is uncertain. The sequenced material came from PBMCs or T cells enriched from blood (not recorded which). The CDR3 DNA follows: TGTGCCATCAGTGAGCCCGGGACTAGCGGGGGGCTCTTCGAGCAGTACTTC. Amino acids: CAISEPGTSGGLFEQYF.